This TCR beta chain was recorded in a study of graft-versus-host responses after intestinal transplantation. Notes on this clone: Its specificity is unknown.

The CDR3 contains 11 residues. CDR1 and CDR2 from the germline V gene are SGHRS and YFSETQ. Between the trimmed V and J ends, which lost 4 bases and 9 bases, there was a span of 8 bases. The table came from immunoSEQ multiplex PCR; TCRdb's copy has only in-frame clones and leaves some out. Of approximately 100,000 clones in the sample, about 90% were seen once. This TCR was sampled from a human donor who received an intestinal transplant. The sequencing here drew on unstimulated CD4+ T cells sorted from spleen or lymph node cells, taken before intestinal transplant. This chain connects TRBV5-1 to TRBJ2-1; D is uncertain. The CDR3 nucleotides are TGCGCCAGCAGCGTCGGACCTGAGCAGTTCTTC. Amino acid sequence: CASSVGPEQFF. Drawing the rest from reference TRBV5-1 and TRBJ2-1, the complete variable domain is KAGVTQTPRYLIKTRGQQVTLSCSPISGHRSVSWYQQTPGQGLQFLFEYFSETQRNKGNFPGRFSGRQFSNSRSEMNVSTLELGDSALYLCASSVGPEQFFGPGTRLTVL.